This note documents a single T cell receptor (beta chain) sequence. The V and J ends lost 6 bases and 1 base, in that order; junction bases with no gene match: 4. Per germline, CDR1 KGHSH and CDR2 LQKENI. The CDR3 covers 14 residues. The sample is drawn from a study of shared clonotypes between healthy human individuals. Nashville, Tennessee was home to all donors, each a Caucasian adult. Per the study methods: ImmunoSEQ junction-only sequences lacked quality scores, so their filtering differed. Data came from immunoSEQ multiplex PCR; TCRdb stores just in-frame clones and leaves some out. V and J calls and clone size are copied from that table; D and trimming were computed from the DNA. The sample shows roughly 1,600,000 clones, around 98.5% of them seen only once.

The sequence was collected from a man under 40 in good health. The chain has TRBV18 and TRBJ2-7, with TRBD1 identical over 9 bases. Sequenced input: naive CD4+ T cells sorted from blood. As for subset: CD45RA+ positively selected. DNA for the CDR3: TGTGCCAGCTCGATAGACAGGGGGTCCTACGAGCAGTACTTC. This sequence encodes CASSIDRGSYEQYF.